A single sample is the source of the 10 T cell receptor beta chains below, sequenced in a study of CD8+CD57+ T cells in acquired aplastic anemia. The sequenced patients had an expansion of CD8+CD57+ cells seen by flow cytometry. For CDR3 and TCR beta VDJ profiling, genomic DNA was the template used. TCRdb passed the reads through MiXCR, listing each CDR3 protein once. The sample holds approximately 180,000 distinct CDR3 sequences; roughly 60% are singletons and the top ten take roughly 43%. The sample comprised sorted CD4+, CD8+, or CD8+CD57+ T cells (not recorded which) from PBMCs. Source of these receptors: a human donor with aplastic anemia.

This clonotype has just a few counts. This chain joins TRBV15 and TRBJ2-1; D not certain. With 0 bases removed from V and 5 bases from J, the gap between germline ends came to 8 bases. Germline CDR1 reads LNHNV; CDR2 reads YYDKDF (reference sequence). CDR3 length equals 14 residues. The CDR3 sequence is CATSREAGNNEQFF. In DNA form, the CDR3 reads TGTGCCACCAGCAGAGAGGCAGGAAACAATGAGCAGTTCTTC.

The CDR3 DNA is TGTGCCAGCAGCCAATACCTACGAGAGCAGTACTTC. As protein: CASSQYLREQYF. The chain recombines TRBV7-2 with TRBJ2-7; the D is unclear. V was clipped by 5 bases and J by 7 bases, with 12 bases between them. The CDR3 totals 12 residues. From germline, CDR1 is SGHTA and CDR2 FQGNSA.

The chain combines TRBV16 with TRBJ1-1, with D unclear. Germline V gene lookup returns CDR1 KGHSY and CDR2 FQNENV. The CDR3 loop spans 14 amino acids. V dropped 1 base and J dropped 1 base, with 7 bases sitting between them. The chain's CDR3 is CASSQFGGNTEAFF. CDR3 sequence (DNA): TGTGCCAGCAGCCAATTCGGTGGGAACACTGAAGCTTTCTTT.

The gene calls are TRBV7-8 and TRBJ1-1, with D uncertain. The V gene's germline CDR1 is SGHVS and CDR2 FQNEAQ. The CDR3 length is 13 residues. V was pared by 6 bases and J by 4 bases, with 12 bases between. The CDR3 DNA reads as TGTGCCAGCAGAGTGAGCCGGGGCACTGAAGCTTTCTTT. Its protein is CASRVSRGTEAFF. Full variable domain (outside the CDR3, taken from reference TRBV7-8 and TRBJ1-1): GAGVSQSPRYKVAKRGQDVALRCDPISGHVSLFWYQQALGQGPEFLTYFQNEAQLDKSGLPSDRFFAERPEGSVSTLKIQRTQQEDSAVYLCASRVSRGTEAFFGQGTRLTVV.

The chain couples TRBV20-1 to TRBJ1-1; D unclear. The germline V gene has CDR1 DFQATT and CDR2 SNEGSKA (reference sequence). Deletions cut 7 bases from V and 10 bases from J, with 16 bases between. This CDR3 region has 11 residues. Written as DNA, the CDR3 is TGCAGTGTGTGGCAGAACGGACGAGCTTTCTTT. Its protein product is CSVWQNGRAFF.

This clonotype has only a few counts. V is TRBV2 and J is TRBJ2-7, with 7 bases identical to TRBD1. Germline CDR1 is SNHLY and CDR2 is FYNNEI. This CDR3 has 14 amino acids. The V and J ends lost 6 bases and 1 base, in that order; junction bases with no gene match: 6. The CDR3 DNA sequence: TGTGCCAGCAGCTCCGGGACAGCGTCCTACGAGCAGTACTTC. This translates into CASSSGTASYEQYF.

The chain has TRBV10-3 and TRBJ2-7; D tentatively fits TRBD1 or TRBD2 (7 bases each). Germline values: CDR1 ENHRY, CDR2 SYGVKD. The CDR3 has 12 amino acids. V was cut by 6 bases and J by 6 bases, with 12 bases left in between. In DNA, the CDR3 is TGTGCCATCAGCACAGGGGAGGGCGAGCAGTACTTC. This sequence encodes CAISTGEGEQYF.

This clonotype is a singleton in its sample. CDR3 DNA sequence: TGTGCCATCAGTCCGCAAAGGGGGGAGACCCAGTACTTC. Amino acid sequence: CAISPQRGETQYF. J is TRBJ2-5 and V is TRBV10-3, with TRBD1 as a possible D gene (6 bases). CDR1 is ENHRY and CDR2 is SYGVKD in the germline V gene. There are 13 residues in the CDR3. Trimming stripped 5 bases from V and 5 bases from J, with 12 bases between.

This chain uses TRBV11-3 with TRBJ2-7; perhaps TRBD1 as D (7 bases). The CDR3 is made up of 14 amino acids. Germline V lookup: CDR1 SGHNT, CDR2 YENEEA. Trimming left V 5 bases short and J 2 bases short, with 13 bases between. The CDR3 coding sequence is TGTGCCAGCAGCCGGGGGACAGAAACCTACGAGCAGTACTTC. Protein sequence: CASSRGTETYEQYF.

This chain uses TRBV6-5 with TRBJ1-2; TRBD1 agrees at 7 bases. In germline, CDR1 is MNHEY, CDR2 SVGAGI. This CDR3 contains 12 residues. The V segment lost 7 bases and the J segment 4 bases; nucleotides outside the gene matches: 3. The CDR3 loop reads CASTGDSYGYTF. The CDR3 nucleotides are TGTGCCAGCACGGGGGACAGCTATGGCTACACCTTC.